This entry describes one T cell receptor beta chain. What it recognizes is unknown. The sample comes from a study of CD8 T cells in Susac syndrome. General observations from the study: As acknowledged by the study, its TCR sequencing and HLA analysis included a relatively small number of individuals.

cDNA came from approximately 0.5 to 1 ug RNA primed by random hexamers. TCRdb called the immunoSEQ multiplex PCR reads again in MiXCR, with one record for every CDR3 protein. The repertoire holds about 80,000 distinct CDR3 sequences, with around 94% as singletons. V lost 3 bases and J lost 3, with 16 bases in between. CDR1 MDHEN and CDR2 SYDVKM come from the germline V gene. This CDR3 region has 16 residues. Sequencing targeted TCR beta in T cells from blood (CD8+ and CD4+). Specimen: CD8+ T cells from PBMCs. This receptor was identified in a human donor in good health. This sequence joins TRBV28 and TRBJ2-3; no definite D call. CDR3 coding DNA: TGTGCCAGCAGTTTCCGGCCGGCCTCCCCTACAGATACGCAGTATTTT. This sequence encodes CASSFRPASPTDTQYF. Full variable domain (missing parts from reference TRBV28 and TRBJ2-3): DVKVTQSSRYLVKRTGEKVFLECVQDMDHENMFWYRQDPGLGLRLIYFSYDVKMKEKGDIPEGYSVSREKKERFSLILESASTNQTSMYLCASSFRPASPTDTQYFGPGTRLTVL.